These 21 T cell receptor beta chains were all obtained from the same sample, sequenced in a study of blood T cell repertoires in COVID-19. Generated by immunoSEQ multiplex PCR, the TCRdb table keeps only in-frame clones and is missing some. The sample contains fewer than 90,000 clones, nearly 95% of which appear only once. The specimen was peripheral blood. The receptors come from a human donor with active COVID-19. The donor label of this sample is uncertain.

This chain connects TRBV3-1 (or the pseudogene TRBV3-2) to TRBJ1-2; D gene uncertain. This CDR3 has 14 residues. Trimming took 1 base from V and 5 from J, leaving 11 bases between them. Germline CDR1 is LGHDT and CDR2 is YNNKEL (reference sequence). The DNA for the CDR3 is TGTGCCAGCAGCCAAGTCCAGGCGTCGTATGGCTACACCTTC. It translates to CASSQVQASYGYTF.

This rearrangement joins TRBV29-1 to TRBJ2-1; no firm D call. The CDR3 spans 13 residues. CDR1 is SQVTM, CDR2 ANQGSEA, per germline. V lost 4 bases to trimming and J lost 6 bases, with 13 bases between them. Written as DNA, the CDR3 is TGCAGCGTTGCATCACTATTGGTCAATGAGCAGTTCTTC. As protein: CSVASLLVNEQFF.

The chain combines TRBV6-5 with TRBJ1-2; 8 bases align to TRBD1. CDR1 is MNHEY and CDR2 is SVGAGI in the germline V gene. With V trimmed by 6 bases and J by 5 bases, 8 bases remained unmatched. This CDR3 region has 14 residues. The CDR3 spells CASSRTGGSYGYTF. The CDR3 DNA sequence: TGTGCCAGCAGCCGAACAGGGGGATCGTATGGCTACACCTTC.

The CDR3 DNA sequence: TGTGCCAGCAGTGAGTACAGTCTAGCCAAAAACATTCAGTACTTC. Protein: CASSEYSLAKNIQYF. The chain couples TRBV2 to TRBJ2-4; D is unclear. Trimming removed 3 bases from V and 0 bases from J, with 9 bases in between. CDR3 length equals 15 residues. The germline CDR1 and CDR2 sequences are SNHLY and FYNNEI.

Here the CDR3 reads CASSPGTSGRSAYEQYF. Written as DNA, the CDR3 is TGCGCCAGCAGTCCCGGGACTAGCGGGAGGTCGGCCTACGAGCAGTACTTC. The chain is built from TRBV5-1 and TRBJ2-7; 15 bases match TRBD2. J lost 2 bases, V lost 5 bases, and 8 bases had no gene match. Germline V CDR1 and CDR2: SGHRS, YFSETQ. This CDR3 has 17 amino acids.

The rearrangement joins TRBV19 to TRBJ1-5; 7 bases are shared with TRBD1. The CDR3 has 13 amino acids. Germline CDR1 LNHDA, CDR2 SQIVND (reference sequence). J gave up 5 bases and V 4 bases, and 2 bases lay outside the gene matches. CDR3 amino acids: CASSTQGDQPQHF. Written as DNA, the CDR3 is TGTGCCAGTAGTACGCAGGGGGATCAGCCCCAGCATTTT.

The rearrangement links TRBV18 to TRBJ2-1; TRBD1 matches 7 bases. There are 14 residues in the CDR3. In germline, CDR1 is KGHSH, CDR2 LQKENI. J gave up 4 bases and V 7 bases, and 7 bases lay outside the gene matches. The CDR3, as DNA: TGTGCCAGCTTCCCGGGACAGAGTTACAATGAGCAGTTCTTC. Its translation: CASFPGQSYNEQFF.

The CDR3 spells CASSGPFGTAAYEQYF. DNA for the CDR3: TGTGCCAGCAGTGGCCCCTTCGGGACAGCCGCCTACGAGCAGTACTTC. The chain employs TRBV25-1 and TRBJ2-7, with 7 bases that match TRBD1. The trim removed 4 bases at V and 2 bases at J, leaving 11 bases unmatched. The CDR3 is 16 residues long. CDR1 is MGHDK, CDR2 SYGVNS, per germline.

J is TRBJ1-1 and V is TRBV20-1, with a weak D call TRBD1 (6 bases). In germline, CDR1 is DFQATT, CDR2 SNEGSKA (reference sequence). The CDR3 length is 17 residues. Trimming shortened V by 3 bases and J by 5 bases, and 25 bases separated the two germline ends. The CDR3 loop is CSASLSRFTGSGTEAFF. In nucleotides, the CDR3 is TGCAGTGCTAGTCTAAGTCGGTTTACAGGGTCGGGGACTGAAGCTTTCTTT.

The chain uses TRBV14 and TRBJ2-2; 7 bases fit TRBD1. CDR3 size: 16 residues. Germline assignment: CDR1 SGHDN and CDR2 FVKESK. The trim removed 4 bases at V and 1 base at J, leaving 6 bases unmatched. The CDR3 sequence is CASSPRTGKNTGELFF. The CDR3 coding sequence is TGTGCCAGCAGCCCTCGGACAGGAAAGAACACCGGGGAGCTGTTTTTT.

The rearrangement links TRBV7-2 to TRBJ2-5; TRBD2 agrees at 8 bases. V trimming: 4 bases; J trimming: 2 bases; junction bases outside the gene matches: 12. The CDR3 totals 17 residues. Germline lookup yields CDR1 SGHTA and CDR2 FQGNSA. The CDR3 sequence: CASSSGVRAGVQETQYF. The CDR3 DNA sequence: TGTGCCAGCAGCTCTGGGGTACGAGCGGGGGTACAAGAGACCCAGTACTTC.

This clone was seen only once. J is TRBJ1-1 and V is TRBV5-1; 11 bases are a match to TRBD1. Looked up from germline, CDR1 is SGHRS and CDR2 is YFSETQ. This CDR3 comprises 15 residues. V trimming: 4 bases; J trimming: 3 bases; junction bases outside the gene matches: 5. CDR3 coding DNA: TGCGCCAGCAGCCCCCTGGGACAGGGGGACACTGAAGCTTTCTTT. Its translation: CASSPLGQGDTEAFF.

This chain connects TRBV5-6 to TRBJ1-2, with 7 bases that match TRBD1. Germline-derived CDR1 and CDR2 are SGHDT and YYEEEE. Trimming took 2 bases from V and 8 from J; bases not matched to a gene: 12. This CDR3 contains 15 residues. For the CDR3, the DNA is TGTGCCAGCAGCTTTCAGGGGGTTCAGGCGGGAGGCTACACCTTC. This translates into CASSFQGVQAGGYTF.

The DNA of the CDR3 is TGTGCCAGCTCACCAACGTCGACAGGGGGCCAGGATGAAGCTTTCTTT. It specifies CASSPTSTGGQDEAFF. V is TRBV18 and J is TRBJ1-1; 10 bases fit TRBD1. Germline V gene sequence: CDR1 KGHSH, CDR2 LQKENI. This CDR3 has 16 residues. V lost 2 bases and J lost 7; bases outside the gene matches: 10.

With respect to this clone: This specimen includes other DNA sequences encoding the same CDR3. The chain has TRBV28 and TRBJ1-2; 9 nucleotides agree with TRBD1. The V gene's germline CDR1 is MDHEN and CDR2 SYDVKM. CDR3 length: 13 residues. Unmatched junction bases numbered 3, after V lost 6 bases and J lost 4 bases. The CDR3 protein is CASSRTGVYGYTF. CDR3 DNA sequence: TGTGCCAGCAGCCGGACAGGGGTCTATGGCTACACCTTC.

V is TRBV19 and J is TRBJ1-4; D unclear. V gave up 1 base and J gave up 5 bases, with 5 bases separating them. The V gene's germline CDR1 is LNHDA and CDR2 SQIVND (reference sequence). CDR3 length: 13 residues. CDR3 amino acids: CASSIVRNEKLFF. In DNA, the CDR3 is TGTGCCAGTAGTATAGTGCGCAATGAAAAACTGTTTTTT. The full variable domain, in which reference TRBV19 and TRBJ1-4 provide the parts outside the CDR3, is DGGITQSPKYLFRKEGQNVTLSCEQNLNHDAMYWYRQDPGQGLRLIYYSQIVNDFQKGDIAEGYSVSREKKESFPLTVTSAQKNPTAFYLCASSIVRNEKLFFGSGTQLSVL.

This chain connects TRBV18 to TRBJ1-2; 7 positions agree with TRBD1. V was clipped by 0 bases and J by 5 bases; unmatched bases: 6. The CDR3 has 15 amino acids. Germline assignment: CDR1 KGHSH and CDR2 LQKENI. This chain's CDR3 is CASSPPAGTAYGYTF. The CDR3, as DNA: TGTGCCAGCTCACCACCGGCCGGGACAGCATATGGCTACACCTTC.

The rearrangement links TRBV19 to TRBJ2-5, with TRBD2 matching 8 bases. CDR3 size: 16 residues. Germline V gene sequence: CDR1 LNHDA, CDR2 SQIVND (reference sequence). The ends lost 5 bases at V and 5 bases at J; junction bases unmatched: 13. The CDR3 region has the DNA TGTGCCAGTAGTCGAGTAGCGGGGCTCCCGGGGGAGACCCAGTACTTC. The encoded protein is CASSRVAGLPGETQYF. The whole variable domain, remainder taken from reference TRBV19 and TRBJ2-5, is DGGITQSPKYLFRKEGQNVTLSCEQNLNHDAMYWYRQDPGQGLRLIYYSQIVNDFQKGDIAEGYSVSREKKESFPLTVTSAQKNPTAFYLCASSRVAGLPGETQYFGPGTRLLVL.

The CDR3 loop is CATSRQLEVGTQYF. As DNA, the CDR3 is TGTGCCACCAGCAGACAATTGGAGGTCGGTACGCAGTATTTT. This chain links TRBV15 with TRBJ2-3; a weak D match, TRBD2 (5 bases). The CDR3 length is 14 residues. Trimming removed 2 bases from V and 8 bases from J, with 14 bases in between. The germline CDR1 and CDR2 sequences are LNHNV and YYDKDF (reference sequence).

The CDR3 sequence is CASSYRPSAGKVGELFF. CDR3 nucleotide sequence: TGTGCCAGCAGTTACCGACCCTCAGCAGGGAAAGTCGGGGAGCTGTTTTTT. The J gene is TRBJ2-2, the V gene TRBV6-2 or TRBV6-3; possible D gene TRBD1, 5 bases. Between the trimmed V and J ends, which lost 2 bases and 7 bases, there was a span of 20 bases. The CDR3 contains 17 residues. Germline lookup yields CDR1 MNHEY and CDR2 SVGEGT.

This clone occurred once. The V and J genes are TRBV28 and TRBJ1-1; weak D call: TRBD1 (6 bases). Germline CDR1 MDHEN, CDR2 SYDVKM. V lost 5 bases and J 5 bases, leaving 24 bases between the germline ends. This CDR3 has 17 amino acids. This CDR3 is CASSPLPGIKRGTEAFF. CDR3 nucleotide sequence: TGTGCCAGCAGTCCCCTACCGGGCATTAAAAGGGGGACTGAAGCTTTCTTT.